This T cell receptor (beta chain) was obtained from a study of T cells in narcolepsy. Study-level background: Enrolled donors included narcolepsy type 1 or type 2 patients and healthy controls.

Broader study findings: Comparing one patient's CSF and blood CD4+ clonotypes highlighted HCRT- and TRIB2-specific autoreactive clonotypes. Autoreactive clonotypes reportedly recurred in blood of same and different patients, not controls.

Some clones are missing from TCRdb's copy, which holds only in-frame ones; the method was immunoSEQ multiplex PCR. The sample gives thousands of clones, around 64% of which show up once; about a fifth is in the top ten. CDR1 and CDR2 (germline): MNHEY, SVGAGI. This CDR3 spans 16 amino acids. Trimming cost V 2 bases and J 6 bases; bases outside gene matches: 9. Turning to this clone: The antigen is unknown.

The rearrangement joins TRBV6-5 to TRBJ2-2; 7 nucleotides agree with TRBD1. Material: CD45RA- memory CD8+ T cells from PBMCs. The source is a human donor with narcolepsy. The CDR3 DNA follows: TGTGCCAGCAGTTACGCCGGGACAGTCCAGGCCGGGGAGCTGTTTTTT. It translates to CASSYAGTVQAGELFF.